This T cell receptor (beta chain) was recorded in a study of control samples from healthy donors and cancer patients (dated by TCRdb to the early 2020s). Sequences SGHVS (CDR1) and FNYEAQ (CDR2) are obtained from the germline V gene. A distance of 16 bases separates the germline ends of V and J, which lose 5 bases and 3 bases respectively. Counted from cysteine to phenylalanine, this CDR3 has 16 amino acids. The CDR3 DNA has 48 bases and is translated from base 1. Library preparation employed the immunoSEQ multiplex PCR assay. Imported from immuneACCESS, the table was reduced by TCRdb to in-frame sequences with V and J called. These copies leave out some clones; in studies compared against another copy, an unresolved V gene accounts for under half, and the cause of the remainder is not known. The sample contains about 80,000 clones, approximately 91% of them found a single time. The ten largest clones add up to around 5.7% of the sample.

On this clone: It lacks a known antigen. One base away there is no much larger clone; base qualities are not given.

The sequence was collected from a woman in her fifties or sixties in good health. The rearrangement joined TRBV7-6 to TRBJ1-4; the D gene lacks a confident call. The source material was blood. The nucleotide sequence is given as TGTGCCAGCAGCCCCACCCCGGCAGCTCCTAATGAAAAACTGTTTTTT. Its translation is CASSPTPAAPNEKLFF.